This T cell receptor beta chain is from a study of blood T cell repertoires in COVID-19. Study at large: COVID-19 samples collected from the United States, Italy and Spain covered acute and convalescent phases. PBMCs, B-cell-depleted T cells, or T cells provided the cDNA or gDNA that made up the material.

The CDR3 is 16 amino acids. CDR1 is SGHTA and CDR2 is FQGNSA in the germline V gene. Trimming took 0 bases from V and 8 from J, leaving 17 bases between them. Original processing methods: Amplification from reference gene primers served as the basis for estimated nucleated cell counts. Method: immunoSEQ multiplex PCR; TCRdb's copy keeps in-frame clones and lacks some. The D gene and trimming were derived from the DNA, and the V and J assignments and clone size from that table. The sample comprises 190,000 or so clones, more than 75% of which are singletons, and 2.7% rests with the top ten. The J gene is TRBJ1-3, the V gene TRBV7-2; D remains unclear. The sequencing input was peripheral blood. The origin of this receptor is a man aged 35 to 55 with active or convalescent COVID-19. The CDR3 coding sequence is TGTGCCAGCAGCTTAGCAAGGAGGGCAGGAGGATACACCATATATTTT. This translates into CASSLARRAGGYTIYF.